This T cell receptor (beta chain) was found in a study of blood T cell repertoires in COVID-19. Deletions cut 2 bases from V and 3 bases from J, with 11 bases between. The CDR3 spans 15 residues. Looked up from germline, CDR1 is MNHEY and CDR2 is SVGAGI. Some clones are missing from TCRdb's copy, which holds only in-frame ones; the method was immunoSEQ multiplex PCR. The sample has some 98,000 clones; roughly 82% are singletons. The receptor's source is a man between 65 and 85 years old with active or convalescent COVID-19. The gene calls are TRBV6-5 and TRBJ1-5; maybe TRBD1 (5 bases). Source material: peripheral blood. The CDR3 reads CASSYSGTANQPQHF. The CDR3 DNA reads as TGTGCCAGCAGTTACAGTGGGACTGCCAATCAGCCCCAGCATTTT.